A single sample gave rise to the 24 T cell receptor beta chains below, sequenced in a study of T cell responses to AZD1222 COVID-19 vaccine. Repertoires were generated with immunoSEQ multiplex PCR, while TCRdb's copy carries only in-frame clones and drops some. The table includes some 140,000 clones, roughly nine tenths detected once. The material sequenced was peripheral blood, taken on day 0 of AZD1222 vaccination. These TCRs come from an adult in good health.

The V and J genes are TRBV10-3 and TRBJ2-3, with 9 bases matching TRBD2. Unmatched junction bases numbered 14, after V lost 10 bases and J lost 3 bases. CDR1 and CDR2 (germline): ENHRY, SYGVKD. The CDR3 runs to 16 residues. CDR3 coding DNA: TGTGCCACCGCTGTAGGGGGCGGGGGGGCGACAGATACGCAGTATTTT. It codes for CATAVGGGGATDTQYF.

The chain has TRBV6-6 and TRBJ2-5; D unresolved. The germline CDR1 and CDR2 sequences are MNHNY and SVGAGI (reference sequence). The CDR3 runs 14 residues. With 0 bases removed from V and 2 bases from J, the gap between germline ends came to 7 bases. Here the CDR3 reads CASSYSGRQETQYF. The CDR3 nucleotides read TGTGCCAGCAGTTACTCGGGCAGGCAAGAGACCCAGTACTTC.

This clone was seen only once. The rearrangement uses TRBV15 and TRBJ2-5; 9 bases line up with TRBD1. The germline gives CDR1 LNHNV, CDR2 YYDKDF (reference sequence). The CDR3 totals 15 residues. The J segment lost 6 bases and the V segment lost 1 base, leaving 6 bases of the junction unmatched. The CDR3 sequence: CATSRGGTGKQTQYF. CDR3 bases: TGTGCCACCAGCAGAGGGGGGACAGGGAAACAGACCCAGTACTTC.

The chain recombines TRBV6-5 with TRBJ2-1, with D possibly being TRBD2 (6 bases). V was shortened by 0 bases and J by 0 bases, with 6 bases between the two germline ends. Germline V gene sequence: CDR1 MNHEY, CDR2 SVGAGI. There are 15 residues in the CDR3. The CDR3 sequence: CASSYSGSSYNEQFF. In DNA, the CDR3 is TGTGCCAGCAGTTACTCCGGGAGCTCCTACAATGAGCAGTTCTTC.

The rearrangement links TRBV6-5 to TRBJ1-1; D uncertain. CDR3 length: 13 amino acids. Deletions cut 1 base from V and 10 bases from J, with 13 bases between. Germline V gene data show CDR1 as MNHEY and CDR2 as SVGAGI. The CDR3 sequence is CASSYLGSKAAFF. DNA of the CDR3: TGTGCCAGCAGTTACTTAGGTTCTAAAGCAGCTTTCTTT.

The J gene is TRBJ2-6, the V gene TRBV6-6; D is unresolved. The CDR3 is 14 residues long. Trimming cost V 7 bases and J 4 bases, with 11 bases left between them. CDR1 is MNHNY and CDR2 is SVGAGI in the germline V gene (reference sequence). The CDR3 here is CASTLGMGANVLTF. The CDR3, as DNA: TGTGCCAGCACTCTGGGGATGGGGGCCAACGTCCTGACTTTC.

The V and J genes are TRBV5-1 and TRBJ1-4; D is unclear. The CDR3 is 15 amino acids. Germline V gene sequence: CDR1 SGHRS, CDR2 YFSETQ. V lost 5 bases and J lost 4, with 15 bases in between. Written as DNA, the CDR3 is TGCGCCAGCAGGGATGGGGAGGATTTTAATGAAAAACTGTTTTTT. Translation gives CASRDGEDFNEKLFF.

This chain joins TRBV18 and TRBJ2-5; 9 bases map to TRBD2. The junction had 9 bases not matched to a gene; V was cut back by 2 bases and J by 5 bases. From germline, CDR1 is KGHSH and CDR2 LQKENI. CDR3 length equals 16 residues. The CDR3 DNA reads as TGTGCCAGCTCACCATTTGCGGGGGGGCTTCAGGAGACCCAGTACTTC. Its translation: CASSPFAGGLQETQYF.

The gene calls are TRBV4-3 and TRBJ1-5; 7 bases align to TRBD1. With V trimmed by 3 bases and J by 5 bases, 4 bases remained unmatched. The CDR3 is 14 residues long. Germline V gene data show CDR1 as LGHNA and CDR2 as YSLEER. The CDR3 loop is CASSQTGSDQPQHF. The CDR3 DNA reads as TGCGCCAGCAGCCAGACAGGGAGTGATCAGCCCCAGCATTTT.

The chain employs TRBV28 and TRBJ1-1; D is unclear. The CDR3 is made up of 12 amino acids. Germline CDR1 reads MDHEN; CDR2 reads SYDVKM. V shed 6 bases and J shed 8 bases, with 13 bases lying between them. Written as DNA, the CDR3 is TGTGCCAGCAGGCGTCCCGCCAGGGAAGCTTTCTTT. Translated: CASRRPAREAFF.

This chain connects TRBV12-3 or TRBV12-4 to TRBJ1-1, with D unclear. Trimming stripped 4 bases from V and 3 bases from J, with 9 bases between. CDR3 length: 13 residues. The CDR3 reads CASSSAGDTEAFF. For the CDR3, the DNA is TGTGCCAGCAGTTCCGCCGGGGACACTGAAGCTTTCTTT.

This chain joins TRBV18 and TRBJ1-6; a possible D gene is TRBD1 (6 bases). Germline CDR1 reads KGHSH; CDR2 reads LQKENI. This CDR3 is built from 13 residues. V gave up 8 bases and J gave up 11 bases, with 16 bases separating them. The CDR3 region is CASTPGQLAPLHF. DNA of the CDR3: TGTGCCAGCACCCCAGGACAGTTAGCACCCCTCCACTTT. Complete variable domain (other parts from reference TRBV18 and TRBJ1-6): NAGVMQNPRHLVRRRGQEARLRCSPMKGHSHVYWYRQLPEEGLKFMVYLQKENIIDESGMPKERFSAEFPKEGPSILRIQQVVRGDSAAYFCASTPGQLAPLHFGNGTRLTVT.

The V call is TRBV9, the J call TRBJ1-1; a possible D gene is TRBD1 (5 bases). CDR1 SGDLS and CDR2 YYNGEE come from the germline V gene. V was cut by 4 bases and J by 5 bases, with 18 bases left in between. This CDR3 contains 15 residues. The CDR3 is CASSPRDRGGTEAFF. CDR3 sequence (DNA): TGTGCCAGCAGCCCGAGGGATAGGGGAGGGACTGAAGCTTTCTTT.

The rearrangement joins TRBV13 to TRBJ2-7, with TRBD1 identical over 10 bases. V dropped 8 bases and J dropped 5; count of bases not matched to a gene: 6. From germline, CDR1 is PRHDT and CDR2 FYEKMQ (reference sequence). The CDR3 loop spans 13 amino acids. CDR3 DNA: TGTGCCAGCGGCGGACAGGGGGTCAACGAGCAGTACTTC. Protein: CASGGQGVNEQYF.

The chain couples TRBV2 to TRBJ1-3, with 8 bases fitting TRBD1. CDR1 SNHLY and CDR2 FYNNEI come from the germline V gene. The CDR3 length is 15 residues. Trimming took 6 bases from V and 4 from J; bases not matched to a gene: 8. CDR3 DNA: TGTGCCAGCAGCCCCCAGGGGGCGCAGGGAAACACCATATATTTT. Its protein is CASSPQGAQGNTIYF.

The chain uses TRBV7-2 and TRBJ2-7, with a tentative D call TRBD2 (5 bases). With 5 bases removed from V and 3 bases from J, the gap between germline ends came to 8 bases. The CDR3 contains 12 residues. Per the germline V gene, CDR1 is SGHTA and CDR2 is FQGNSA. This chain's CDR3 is CASSLDFYEQYF. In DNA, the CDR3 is TGTGCCAGCAGCCTGGACTTCTACGAGCAGTACTTC.

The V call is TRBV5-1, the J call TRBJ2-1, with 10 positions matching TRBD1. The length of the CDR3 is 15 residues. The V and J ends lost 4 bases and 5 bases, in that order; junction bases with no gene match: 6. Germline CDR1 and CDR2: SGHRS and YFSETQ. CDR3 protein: CASSAGQGSHNEQFF. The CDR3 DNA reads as TGCGCCAGCAGCGCGGGACAGGGGAGCCACAATGAGCAGTTCTTC.

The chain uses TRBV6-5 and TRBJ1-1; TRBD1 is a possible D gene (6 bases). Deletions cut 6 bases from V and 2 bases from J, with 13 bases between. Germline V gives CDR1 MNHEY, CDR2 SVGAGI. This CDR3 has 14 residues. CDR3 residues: CASRLGQFNTEAFF. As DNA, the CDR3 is TGTGCCAGCAGACTCGGACAGTTTAACACTGAAGCTTTCTTT.

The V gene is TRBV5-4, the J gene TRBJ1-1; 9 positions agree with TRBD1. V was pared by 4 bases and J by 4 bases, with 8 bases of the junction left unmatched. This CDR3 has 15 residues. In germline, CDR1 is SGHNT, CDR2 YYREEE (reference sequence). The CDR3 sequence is CASSSPGQGSTEAFF. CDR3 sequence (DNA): TGTGCCAGCAGCAGTCCAGGACAGGGGAGCACTGAAGCTTTCTTT. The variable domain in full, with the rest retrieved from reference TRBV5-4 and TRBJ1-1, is ETGVTQSPTHLIKTRGQQVTLRCSSQSGHNTVSWYQQALGQGPQFIFQYYREEENGRGNFPPRFSGLQFPNYSSELNVNALELDDSALYLCASSSPGQGSTEAFFGQGTRLTVV.

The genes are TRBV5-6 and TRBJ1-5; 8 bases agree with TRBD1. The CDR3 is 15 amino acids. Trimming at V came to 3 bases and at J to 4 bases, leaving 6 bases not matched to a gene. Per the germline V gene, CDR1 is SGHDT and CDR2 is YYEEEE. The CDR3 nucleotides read TGTGCCAGCAGCTCCGGACAGGGAATAAATCAGCCCCAGCATTTT. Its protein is CASSSGQGINQPQHF.

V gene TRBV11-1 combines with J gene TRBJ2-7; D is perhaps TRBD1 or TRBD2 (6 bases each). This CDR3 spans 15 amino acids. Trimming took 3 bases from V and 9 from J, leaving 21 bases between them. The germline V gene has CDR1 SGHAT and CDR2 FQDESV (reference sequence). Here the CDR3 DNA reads TGTGCCAGCAGCTTGGAGAGGGGGGCTCGCGGCGGGCAGTACTTC. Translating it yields CASSLERGARGGQYF.

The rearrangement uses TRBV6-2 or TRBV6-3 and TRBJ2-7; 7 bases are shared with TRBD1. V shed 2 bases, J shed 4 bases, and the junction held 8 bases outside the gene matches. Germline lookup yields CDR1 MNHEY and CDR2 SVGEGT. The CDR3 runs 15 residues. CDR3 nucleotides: TGTGCCAGCAGTTACAGACAGGGTGGTGGTTACGAGCAGTACTTC. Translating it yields CASSYRQGGGYEQYF.

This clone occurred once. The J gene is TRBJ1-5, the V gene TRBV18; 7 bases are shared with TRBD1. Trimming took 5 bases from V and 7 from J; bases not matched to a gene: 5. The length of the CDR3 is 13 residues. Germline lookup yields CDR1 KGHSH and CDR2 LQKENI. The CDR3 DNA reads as TGTGCCAGCTCAGAGGGGGCGAGGCAGCCCCAGCATTTT. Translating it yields CASSEGARQPQHF.

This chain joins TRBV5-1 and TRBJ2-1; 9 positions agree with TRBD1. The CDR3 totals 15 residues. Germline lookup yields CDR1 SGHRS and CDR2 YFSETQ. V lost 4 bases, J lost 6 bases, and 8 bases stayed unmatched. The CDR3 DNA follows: TGCGCCAGCAGCCTCGTTACAGGGGGCATCAATGAGCAGTTCTTC. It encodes CASSLVTGGINEQFF.